This T cell receptor beta chain derives from a study of blood T cell repertoires in COVID-19. At the level of the study: The United States, Italy and Spain supplied acute and convalescent COVID-19 samples. From T cells, B-cell-depleted T cells, or PBMCs came the material, which was cDNA or gDNA.

Germline V gene sequence: CDR1 MNHEY, CDR2 SVGEGT. V was shortened by 0 bases and J by 0 bases, with 11 bases between the two germline ends. This CDR3 comprises 16 residues. Per the study methods: Amplification from reference gene primers served as the basis for estimated nucleated cell counts. Repertoires were generated with immunoSEQ multiplex PCR, while TCRdb's copy carries only in-frame clones and drops some. For V, J and clone size, that table is used; D and trimming come from the DNA. The sample contains roughly 100,000 clones, roughly 90% of which appear only once. In its sample, this clone was seen once.

The clonotype comes from a human donor in a cohort sampled during active COVID-19. The chain uses TRBV6-2 or TRBV6-3 and TRBJ1-1; the D is unclear. Sequenced material: peripheral blood. CDR3 nucleotide sequence: TGTGCCAGCAGTTACTCGTTGGGCTCGCTGAACACTGAAGCTTTCTTT. Protein product: CASSYSLGSLNTEAFF.